Detailed here is one TCR beta chain. The sample holds many counts of this clonotype. No per-base quality is available; no much larger clone lies one base away. The treatment or condition tag for this specimen amounts to: live attenuated yellow fever vaccine strain. PBMCs were isolated from peripheral blood using a standard Ficoll-Paque protocol. The RNeasy Micro Kit was used to extract RNA from sorted memory subsets. The data were taken from a study of T cells after yellow fever vaccination (dated by TCRdb to between 2017 and 2020). General notes on the study: Using CD3, CD45RA, CCR7 and CD95 staining, memory subsets (EM, EMRA, CM and Tscm) were sorted on a BD FACS Aria III. The SMART-Seq v4 Ultra Low Input RNA kit was used to prepare libraries from fractions with low cell numbers. Sorting of memory subsets took place on days 0, 15 and 45 and at 18 months after primary vaccination, as well as on days 0, 15 and 45 after the 30-year booster. Two healthy male donors made up the cohort, one aged 18 to 30 years and the other aged 30 to 40 years. Blood was collected at multiple timepoints before and after primary and secondary immunization, and bulk PBMC replicates and cell subsets were isolated. Bulk TCR alpha and beta repertoires were sequenced longitudinally to track T-cell clones before and after primary and booster YFV17D yellow fever vaccination.

Synthesis of TCR cDNA relied on 5'RACE template switching, a step that introduced a universal primer site along with unique molecular identifiers. cDNA synthesis was primed from both the TCR alpha and TCR beta constant segments. Libraries were amplified in two PCR steps, with sample barcodes and sequencing adapters added in the second step. Sequencing of libraries was performed on Illumina HiSeq 2500 (2x100 bp) or NovaSeq (2x150 bp). On the study's bioinformatics: Demultiplexing of reads and collapsing into UMI consensus sequences were performed with MIGEC, and V(D)J alignment was carried out with MiXCR. Clonotypes responding to the vaccine were identified with edgeR on replicate PBMC samples, with the criteria of FDR below 0.01 and a log2 fold change above 5 up to day 15. Each bulk clonotype was labeled CD4 or CD8 based on which sequenced repertoire, CD4 or CD8, contained the clonotype at higher abundance. To estimate the distribution of each clone across memory phenotypes, clonotype frequencies in memory subsets were weighted by FACS-sorted cell numbers. The public reads were run again by TCRdb, first through fastp at Q25 and then through MiXCR, and only productive beta chains were kept. Every entry covers one CDR3 protein and lists the most common genes and DNA from its rows. The V and J calls and clone size come from TCRdb's table, not from the authors' own analysis. Counted in this sample were over 20,000 distinct CDR3 sequences; 5.5% of them appeared once. The ten biggest clones cover approximately 12% of the sample.

Study-wide findings and limitations: After the booster, most clones that had expanded after primary vaccination were detected again (about 95% of CD4 and roughly 86% of CD8), suggesting broad maintenance of memory. Only a couple of donors were included in the study, so the extent to which the findings can be generalized is limited. A small fraction of clonotypes showed up in both the CD4 and CD8 compartments, probably as a result of convergent recombination. Computational filtering was needed because FACS-sorted repertoires could contain abundant contaminating clonotypes from the bulk population. Compared with the primary T-cell response, the secondary T-cell response was faster but weaker, reaching its peak on day 5 rather than on day 15. On day 0, almost all vaccine-responding clonotypes were found to be below detection in the sorted memory subsets.

Sequenced here: PBMCs, either bulk or a sorted T-cell subset (CD4+, CD8+, memory, or dextramer-sorted; not recorded which), sampled 15 days after the yellow fever booster vaccination. This sequence originates from a man aged 30 to 39 who received the YFV17D yellow fever vaccine.

The DNA sequence is given as TGTGCCAGCAGTTTAACCCGCCGCGGCTATGGCTACACCTTC. This yields the protein CASSLTRRGYGYTF. The rearranged chain carries TRBV12-3 or TRBV12-4 and TRBJ1-2, with the D gene call left open. V is pared back by 2 bases and J by 4 bases, with 11 bases lying between the germline termini. The CDR3, cysteine through phenylalanine, is 14 amino acids long. Solely the CDR3 DNA is kept, with 42 bases framed from the first base.